These T cell receptor beta chains were read from a single sample in a study of blood T cell repertoires in COVID-19. Measured with immunoSEQ multiplex PCR; TCRdb has only the in-frame clones, and not every one. Among around 130,000 clones, 80% to 90% were seen once, and the ten largest hold 2% to 2.5%. Source material: peripheral blood. The receptors were gathered from a woman aged 45-65 years with acute or convalescent COVID-19. The conserved cysteine and the conserved F or W are not part of the CDR3 here.

TRBV7-9	TRBJ1-4	ASSLPGAYEKLF
TRBV10-3	TRBJ2-2	AVSVAGATGELF
TRBV10-1	TRBJ1-5	ASSAGPQPQH
TRBV7-2	TRBJ1-2	ASSLEQGGLYGYT
TRBV7-6	TRBJ1-1	ASSSESGTTNTEAF
TRBV7-2	TRBJ1-1	ASSLITGGAEAF
TRBV30	TRBJ1-6	AWSTKVGIPNNSPLH
TRBV5-1	TRBJ1-3	ASSLAGTGAGNTIY
TRBV15	TRBJ2-3	ATSLGVGTSGGPGDTQY
TRBV9	TRBJ2-2	ASSVVGTGLTGELF
TRBV12-3/TRBV12-4	TRBJ1-2	ASASQGKGYT
TRBV30	TRBJ1-3	AWIPRGYGNTIY
TRBV6-5	TRBJ2-7	ASSLAGQPGYEQY
TRBV11-2	TRBJ2-1	ASSSGQGSYNEQF
TRBV7-6	TRBJ1-6	ASSFGVLSSSYNSPLH
TRBV3-1/TRBV3-2	TRBJ2-1	ASSHGQGAPNEQF
TRBV10-2	TRBJ2-3	ASKLAAHTDTQY
TRBV7-9	TRBJ2-7	ASSPPPRSKSYEQY
TRBV5-4	TRBJ1-4	ASSPTGAANEKLF
TRBV19	TRBJ2-4	ASSGGNRDIAKNIQY
TRBV24-1	TRBJ1-5	ATSDYHRGQGVRSNQPQH
TRBV2	TRBJ1-4	ASSRGERKEKLF
TRBV14	TRBJ2-7	ASSQDSPLGGSTTYEQY
TRBV7-2	TRBJ2-2	ASSPPSGRARTGELF
TRBV24-1	TRBJ2-3	ATSDLSDTSGTQY
TRBV7-9	TRBJ2-7	ASSLGSGTSPPLEQY
TRBV15	TRBJ1-4	ATSRDSGSDEKLF
TRBV29-1	TRBJ2-1	SVDLAGGYNEQF
TRBV29-1	TRBJ2-3	SVEVHDTQY
TRBV29-1	TRBJ1-2	SVIFQGAVYGYT
TRBV5-6	TRBJ2-3	ASSRGLAGITDTQY
TRBV11-3	TRBJ1-2	ASSFGSRGREGNYGYT
TRBV20-1	TRBJ1-1	SASRQGANTEAF
TRBV30	TRBJ2-3	AWSVRDRGTDTQY
TRBV7-9	TRBJ1-6	ASSLHRGGNLSPLH
TRBV7-9	TRBJ1-1	ASSLSISAEAF
TRBV10-2	TRBJ2-1	ASRTGTSGYNEQF
TRBV27	TRBJ1-1	ASSLLTGGANEAF
TRBV2	TRBJ2-2	ASTTQGGTGELF
TRBV5-1	TRBJ2-5	ASSLGLAGEFQETQY
TRBV4-3	TRBJ2-3	ASSQDKLAGETDTQY
TRBV7-9	TRBJ1-3	ASSPQGSGNTIY